This passage covers 7 T cell receptor beta chains from one sample sequenced in a study of shared clonotypes between healthy human individuals. Terminally differentiated effector memory CD45RA+ cells were excluded by CCR7 positive selection of CD45RO-negative cells. The table came from immunoSEQ multiplex PCR; TCRdb's copy has only in-frame clones and leaves some out. This table has hundreds of thousands of clones, more than 85% appearing once. Sequenced material: naive CD8+ T cells sorted from blood. These receptor sequences come from a man under 40 in good health.

This chain joins TRBV6-1 and TRBJ1-5; the D is unclear. Germline V CDR1 and CDR2: MNHNS, SASEGT. This CDR3 comprises 19 residues. V lost 3 bases, J lost 0 bases, and 21 bases lay in between. The CDR3 loop reads CASSERPTVGSYSNQPQHF. In DNA form, the CDR3 reads TGTGCCAGCAGTGAGCGGCCGACCGTCGGATCCTATAGCAATCAGCCCCAGCATTTT.

The chain carries TRBV9 and TRBJ2-3; 7 bases match TRBD1. Germline trimming cut 0 bases from V and 4 bases from J; bases unmatched to any gene: 5. CDR3 length: 15 residues. The germline V gene encodes CDR1 SGDLS and CDR2 YYNGEE. The CDR3 spells CASSVDPTGSDTQYF. The CDR3 nucleotides are TGTGCCAGCAGCGTAGACCCGACAGGGTCAGATACGCAGTATTTT.

This clone was observed many times. V gene TRBV10-1 combines with J gene TRBJ1-1; D not resolved. Germline CDR1 is WNHNN and CDR2 is SYGVQD (reference sequence). There are 14 residues in the CDR3. Trimming removed 2 bases at V and 11 bases at J, with 18 bases between. The CDR3, as DNA: TGCGCCAGCAGTGAGGTCGGACGGCCCGGAGGGGCTTTCTTT. Translating it yields CASSEVGRPGGAFF.

The chain joins TRBV27 to TRBJ2-3, with D perhaps being TRBD1 or TRBD2 (5 bases each). Germline assignment: CDR1 MNHEY and CDR2 SMNVEV (reference sequence). The CDR3 runs to 16 residues. V was pared by 6 bases and J by 2 bases, with 18 bases between. The CDR3 sequence: CASSHPGQLTTDTQYF. The CDR3 DNA is TGTGCCAGCAGCCACCCGGGGCAGCTCACCACAGATACGCAGTATTTT.

The gene calls are TRBV7-2 and TRBJ2-3, with D perhaps given as TRBD1 or TRBD2 (6 bases each). V lost 1 base to trimming and J lost 4 bases, with 18 bases between them. Germline CDR1 is SGHTA and CDR2 is FQGNSA. The CDR3 consists of 17 residues. The CDR3 reads CASSLEASWRGADTQYF. The DNA for the CDR3 is TGTGCCAGCAGCTTAGAGGCTAGCTGGAGGGGGGCAGATACGCAGTATTTT.

This rearrangement joins TRBV10-1 to TRBJ2-2; D is ambiguous. The CDR3 extends over 15 amino acids. The germline gives CDR1 WNHNN, CDR2 SYGVQD (reference sequence). V was shortened by 6 bases and J by 0 bases, with 11 bases between the two germline ends. The CDR3 sequence: CASSADRSNTGELFF. DNA for the CDR3: TGCGCCAGCAGCGCTGACCGATCGAACACCGGGGAGCTGTTTTTT.

This chain links TRBV7-9 with TRBJ2-7; D might be TRBD1 or TRBD2, each matching 6 bases. CDR3 length equals 15 residues. Germline-derived CDR1 and CDR2 are SEHNR and FQNEAQ (reference sequence). The V and J ends lost 4 bases and 2 bases respectively, with 15 bases between them. The CDR3 region has the DNA TGTGCCAGCAGCTGGGGGGCCTCTGGGACCTACGAGCAGTACTTC. Its translation is CASSWGASGTYEQYF.